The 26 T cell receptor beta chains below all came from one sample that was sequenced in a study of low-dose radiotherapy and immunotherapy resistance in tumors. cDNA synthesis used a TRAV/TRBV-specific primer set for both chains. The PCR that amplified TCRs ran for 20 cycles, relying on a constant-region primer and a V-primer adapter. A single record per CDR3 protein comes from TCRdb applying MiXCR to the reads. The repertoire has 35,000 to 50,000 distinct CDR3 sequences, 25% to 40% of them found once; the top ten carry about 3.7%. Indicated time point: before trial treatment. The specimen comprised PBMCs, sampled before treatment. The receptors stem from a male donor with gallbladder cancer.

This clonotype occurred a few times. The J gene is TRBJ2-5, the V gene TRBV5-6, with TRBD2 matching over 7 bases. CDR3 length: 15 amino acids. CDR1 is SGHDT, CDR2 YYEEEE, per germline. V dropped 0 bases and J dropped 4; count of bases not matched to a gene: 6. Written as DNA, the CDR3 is TGTGCCAGCAGCTTGGGTAGACTAGCAGGAGAGACCCAGTACTTC. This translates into CASSLGRLAGETQYF.

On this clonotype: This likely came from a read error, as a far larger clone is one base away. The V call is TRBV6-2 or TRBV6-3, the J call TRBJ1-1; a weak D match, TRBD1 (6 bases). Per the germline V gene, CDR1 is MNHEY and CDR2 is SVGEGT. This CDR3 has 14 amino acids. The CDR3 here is CASSLGGWDTEGFF. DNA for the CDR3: TGTGCCAGCAGTTTGGGGGGCTGGGACACTGAAGGTTTCTTT.

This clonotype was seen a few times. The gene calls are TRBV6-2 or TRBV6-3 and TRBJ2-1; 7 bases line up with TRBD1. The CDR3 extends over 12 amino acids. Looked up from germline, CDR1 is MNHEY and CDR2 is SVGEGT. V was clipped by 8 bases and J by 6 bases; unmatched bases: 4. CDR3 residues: CASEGQSNEQFF. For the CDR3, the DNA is TGTGCCAGCGAGGGACAGAGCAATGAGCAGTTCTTC.

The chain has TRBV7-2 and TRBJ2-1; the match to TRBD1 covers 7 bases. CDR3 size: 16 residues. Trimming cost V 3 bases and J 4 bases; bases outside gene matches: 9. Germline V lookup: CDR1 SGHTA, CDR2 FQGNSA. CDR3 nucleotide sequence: TGTGCCAGCAGCTTGGCTCAAGGGGGCCTGTACAATGAGCAGTTCTTC. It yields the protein CASSLAQGGLYNEQFF.

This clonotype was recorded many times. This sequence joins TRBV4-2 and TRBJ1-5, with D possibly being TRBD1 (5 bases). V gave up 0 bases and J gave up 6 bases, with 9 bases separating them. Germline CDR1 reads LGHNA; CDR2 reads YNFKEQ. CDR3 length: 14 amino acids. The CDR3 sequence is CASSQELRGQPQHF. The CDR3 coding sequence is TGTGCCAGCAGCCAAGAGCTGAGGGGTCAGCCCCAGCATTTT.

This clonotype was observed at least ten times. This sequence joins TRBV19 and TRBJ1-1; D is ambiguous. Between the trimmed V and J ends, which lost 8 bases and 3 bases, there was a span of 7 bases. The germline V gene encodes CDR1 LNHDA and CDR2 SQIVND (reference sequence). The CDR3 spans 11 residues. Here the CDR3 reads CASSFDTEAFF. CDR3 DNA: TGTGCCAGTTCCTTCGACACTGAAGCTTTCTTT.

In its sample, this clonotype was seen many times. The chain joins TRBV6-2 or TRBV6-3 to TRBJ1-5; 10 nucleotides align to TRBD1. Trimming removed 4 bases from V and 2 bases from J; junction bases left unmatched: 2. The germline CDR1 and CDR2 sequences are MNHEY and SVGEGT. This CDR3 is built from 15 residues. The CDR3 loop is CASSSGTGGNQPQHF. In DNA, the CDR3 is TGTGCCAGCAGTTCCGGGACAGGGGGCAATCAGCCCCAGCATTTT.

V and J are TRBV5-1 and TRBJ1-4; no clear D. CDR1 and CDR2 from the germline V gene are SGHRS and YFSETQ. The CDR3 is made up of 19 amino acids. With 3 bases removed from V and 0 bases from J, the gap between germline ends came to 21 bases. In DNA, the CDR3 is TGCGCCAGCAGCTCCGGCAGGCGCCTAACCCTCGCAACTAATGAAAAACTGTTTTTT. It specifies CASSSGRRLTLATNEKLFF.

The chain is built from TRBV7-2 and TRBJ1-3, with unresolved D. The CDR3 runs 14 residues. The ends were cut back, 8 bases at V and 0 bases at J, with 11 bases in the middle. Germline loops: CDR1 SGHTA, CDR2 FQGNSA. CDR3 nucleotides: TGTGCCAGCCAAACTCACGGCTCTGGAAACACCATATATTTT. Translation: CASQTHGSGNTIYF.

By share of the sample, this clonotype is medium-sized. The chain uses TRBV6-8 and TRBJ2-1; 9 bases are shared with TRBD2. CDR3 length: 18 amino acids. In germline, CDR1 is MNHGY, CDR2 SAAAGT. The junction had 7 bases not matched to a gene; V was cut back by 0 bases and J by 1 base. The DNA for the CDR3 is TGTGCCAGCAGTTACTCTGCTAGCGGGACCGAGTCCTACAATGAGCAGTTCTTC. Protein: CASSYSASGTESYNEQFF.

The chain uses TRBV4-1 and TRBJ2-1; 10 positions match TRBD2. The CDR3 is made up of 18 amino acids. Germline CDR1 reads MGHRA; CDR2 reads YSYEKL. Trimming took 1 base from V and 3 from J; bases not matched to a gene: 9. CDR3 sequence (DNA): TGCGCCAGCAGCCAAGGGGGTCCTAGCGGGGGAATCTACAATGAGCAGTTCTTC. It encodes CASSQGGPSGGIYNEQFF.

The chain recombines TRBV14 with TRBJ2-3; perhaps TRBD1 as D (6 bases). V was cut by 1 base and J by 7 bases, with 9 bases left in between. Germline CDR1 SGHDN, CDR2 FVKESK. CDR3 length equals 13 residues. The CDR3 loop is CASSQGTANTQYF. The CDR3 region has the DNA TGTGCCAGCAGCCAAGGGACAGCCAATACGCAGTATTTT. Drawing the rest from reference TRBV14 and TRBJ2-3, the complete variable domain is EAGVTQFPSHSVIEKGQTVTLRCDPISGHDNLYWYRRVMGKEIKFLLHFVKESKQDESGMPNNRFLAERTGGTYSTLKVQPAELEDSGVYFCASSQGTANTQYFGPGTRLTVL.

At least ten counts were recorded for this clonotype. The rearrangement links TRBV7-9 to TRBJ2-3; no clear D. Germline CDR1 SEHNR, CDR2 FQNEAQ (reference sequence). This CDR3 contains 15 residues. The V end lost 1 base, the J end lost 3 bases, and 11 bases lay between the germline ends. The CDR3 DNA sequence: TGTGCCAGCAGCTTAGATTGGGTGTGGACAGATACGCAGTATTTT. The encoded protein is CASSLDWVWTDTQYF.

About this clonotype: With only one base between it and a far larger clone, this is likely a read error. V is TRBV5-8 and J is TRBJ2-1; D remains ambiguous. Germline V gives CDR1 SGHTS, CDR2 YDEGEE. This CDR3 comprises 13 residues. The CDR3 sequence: CACSLGTYNEQFF. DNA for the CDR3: TGTGCCTGCAGCTTAGGGACCTACAATGAGCAGTTCTTC. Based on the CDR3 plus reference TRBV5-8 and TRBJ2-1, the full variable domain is EAGVTQSPTHLIKTRGQQATLRCSPISGHTSVYWYQQALGLGLQFLLWYDEGEERNRGNFPPRFSGRQFPNYSSELNVNALELEDSALYLCACSLGTYNEQFFGPGTRLTVL.

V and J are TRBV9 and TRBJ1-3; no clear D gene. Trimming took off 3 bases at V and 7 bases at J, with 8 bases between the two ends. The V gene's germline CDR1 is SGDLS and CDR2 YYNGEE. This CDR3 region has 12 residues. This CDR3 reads CASSGTGNTIYF. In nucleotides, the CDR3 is TGTGCCAGCAGCGGTACGGGGAACACCATATATTTT.

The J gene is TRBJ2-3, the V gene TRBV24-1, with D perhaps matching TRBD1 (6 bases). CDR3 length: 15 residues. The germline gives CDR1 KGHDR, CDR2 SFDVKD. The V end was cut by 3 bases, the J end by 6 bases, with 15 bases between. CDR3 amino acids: CATSDPTPGADTQYF. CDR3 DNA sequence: TGTGCCACCAGTGATCCCACCCCAGGGGCGGATACGCAGTATTTT.

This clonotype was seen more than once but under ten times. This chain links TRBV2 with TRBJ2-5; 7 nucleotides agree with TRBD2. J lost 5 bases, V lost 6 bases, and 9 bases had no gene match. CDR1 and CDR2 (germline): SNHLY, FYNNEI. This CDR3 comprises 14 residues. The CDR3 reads CASRGRGASETQYF. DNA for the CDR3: TGTGCCAGCAGGGGGAGGGGCGCATCGGAGACCCAGTACTTC.

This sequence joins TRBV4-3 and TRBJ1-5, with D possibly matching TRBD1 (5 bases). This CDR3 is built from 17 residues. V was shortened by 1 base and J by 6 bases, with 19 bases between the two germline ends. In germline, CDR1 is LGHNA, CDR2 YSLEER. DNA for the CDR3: TGCGCCAGCAGCCAAGCAGGGATTCAAATCCGGTCTCAGCCCCAGCATTTT. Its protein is CASSQAGIQIRSQPQHF.

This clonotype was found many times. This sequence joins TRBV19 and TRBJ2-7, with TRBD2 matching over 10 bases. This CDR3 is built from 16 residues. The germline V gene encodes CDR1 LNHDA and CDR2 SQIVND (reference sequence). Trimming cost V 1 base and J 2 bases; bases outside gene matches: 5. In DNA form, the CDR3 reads TGTGCCAGTAGTATAGGGAGGCTAGCGGGAGCCTACGAGCAGTACTTC. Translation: CASSIGRLAGAYEQYF. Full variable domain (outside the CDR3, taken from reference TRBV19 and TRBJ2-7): DGGITQSPKYLFRKEGQNVTLSCEQNLNHDAMYWYRQDPGQGLRLIYYSQIVNDFQKGDIAEGYSVSREKKESFPLTVTSAQKNPTAFYLCASSIGRLAGAYEQYFGPGTRLTVT.

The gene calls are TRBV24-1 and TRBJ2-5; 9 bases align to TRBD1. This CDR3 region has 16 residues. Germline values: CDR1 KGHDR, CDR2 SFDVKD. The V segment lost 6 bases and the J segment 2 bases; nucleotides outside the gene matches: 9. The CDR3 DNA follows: TGTGCCACCAGTCACTACACAGGGGGCGAGCAAGAGACCCAGTACTTC. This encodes CATSHYTGGEQETQYF.

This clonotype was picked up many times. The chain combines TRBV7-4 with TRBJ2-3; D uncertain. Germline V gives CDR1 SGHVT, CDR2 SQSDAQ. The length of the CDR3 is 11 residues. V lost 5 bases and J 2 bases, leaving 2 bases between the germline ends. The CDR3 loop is CASSPTDTQYF. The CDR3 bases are TGTGCCAGCAGCCCCACAGATACGCAGTATTTT.

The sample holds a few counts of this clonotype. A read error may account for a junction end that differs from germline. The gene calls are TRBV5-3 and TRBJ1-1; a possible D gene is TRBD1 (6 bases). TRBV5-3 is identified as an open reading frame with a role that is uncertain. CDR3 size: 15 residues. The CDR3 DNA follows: TGTGCCAGCAGCTTGGTTCAACAGGGTCGCACTGAAGCTTTCTTT. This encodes CASSLVQQGRTEAFF.

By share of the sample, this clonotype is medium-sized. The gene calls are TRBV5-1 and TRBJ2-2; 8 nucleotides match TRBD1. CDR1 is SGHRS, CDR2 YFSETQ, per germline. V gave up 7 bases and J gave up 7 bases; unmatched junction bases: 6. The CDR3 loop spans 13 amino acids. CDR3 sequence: CASDATGGGELFF. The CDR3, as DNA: TGCGCCAGCGACGCTACAGGGGGCGGGGAGCTGTTTTTT.

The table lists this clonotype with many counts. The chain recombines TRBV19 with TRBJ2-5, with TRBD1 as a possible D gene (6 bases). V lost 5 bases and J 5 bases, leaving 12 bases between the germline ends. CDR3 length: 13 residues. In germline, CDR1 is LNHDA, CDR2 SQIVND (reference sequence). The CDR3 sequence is CASSLQGGETQYF. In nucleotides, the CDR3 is TGTGCCAGTAGTCTACAGGGTGGGGAGACCCAGTACTTC.

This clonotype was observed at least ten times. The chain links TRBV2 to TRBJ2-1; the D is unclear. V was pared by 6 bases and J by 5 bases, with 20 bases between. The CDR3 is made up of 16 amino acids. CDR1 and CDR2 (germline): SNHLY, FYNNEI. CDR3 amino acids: CASRGYDPQRDNEQFF. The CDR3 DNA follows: TGTGCCAGCAGAGGATACGACCCCCAGAGAGACAATGAGCAGTTCTTC.

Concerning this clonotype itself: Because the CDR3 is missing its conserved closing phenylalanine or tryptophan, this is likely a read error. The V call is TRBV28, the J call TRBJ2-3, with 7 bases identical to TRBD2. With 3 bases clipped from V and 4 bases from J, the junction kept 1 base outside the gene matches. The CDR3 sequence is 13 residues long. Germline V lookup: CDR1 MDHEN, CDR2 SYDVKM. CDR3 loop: CASSLREPDTQYY. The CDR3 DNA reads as TGTGCCAGCAGTTTGCGGGAGCCAGATACGCAGTATTAT.